The source of this T cell receptor (beta chain) is a study of blood T cell repertoires in COVID-19. Study at large: The samples span acute and convalescent COVID-19 from the United States, Italy and Spain.

Assay: immunoSEQ multiplex PCR; the TCRdb copy retains only in-frame clones and omits some. Of about 49,000 clones listed, 81% are singletons. The sequencing sample was made of peripheral blood. This clonotype was obtained from a woman over 75 with COVID-19, enrolled during active disease.

CDR3 nucleotide sequence: TGTGCCAGCAGCTTGCCGGGGACAGGGTATGGCTACACCTTC. Encoded protein: CASSLPGTGYGYTF. The chain has TRBV7-9 and TRBJ1-2; TRBD1 agrees at 9 bases. Germline V gene sequence: CDR1 SEHNR, CDR2 FQNEAQ (reference sequence). Trimming took 3 bases from V and 5 from J; bases not matched to a gene: 4. CDR3 size: 14 residues. The entire variable domain, with the rest obtained from reference TRBV7-9 and TRBJ1-2, is as follows: DTGVSQNPRHKITKRGQNVTFRCDPISEHNRLYWYRQTLGQGPEFLTYFQNEAQLEKSRLLSDRFSAERPKGSFSTLEIQRTEQGDSAMYLCASSLPGTGYGYTFGSGTRLTVV.